This TCR beta chain was profiled in a study of cytomegalovirus exposure and HLA in healthy donors. This clone was counted a few times. Vbeta (60) and Jbeta (13) primers were used in the PCR. Clones were read by immunoSEQ multiplex PCR, and TCRdb kept only the in-frame ones, dropping some. The table lists 35,000 to 55,000 clones, approximately 57% of them singletons, with more than 10% in the top ten. The V end was cut by 6 bases, the J end by 0 bases, with 14 bases between. The CDR3 runs to 15 residues. Per germline, CDR1 SNHLY and CDR2 FYNNEI. The sequencing sample was made of PBMCs. The sequence was collected from a man in his 60s in good health and CMV-seropositive. This chain joins TRBV2 and TRBJ1-1; maybe TRBD1 (6 bases). CDR3 sequence: CASRTFQGMNTEAFF. The CDR3 region has the DNA TGTGCCAGCAGAACATTCCAGGGGATGAACACTGAAGCTTTCTTT.